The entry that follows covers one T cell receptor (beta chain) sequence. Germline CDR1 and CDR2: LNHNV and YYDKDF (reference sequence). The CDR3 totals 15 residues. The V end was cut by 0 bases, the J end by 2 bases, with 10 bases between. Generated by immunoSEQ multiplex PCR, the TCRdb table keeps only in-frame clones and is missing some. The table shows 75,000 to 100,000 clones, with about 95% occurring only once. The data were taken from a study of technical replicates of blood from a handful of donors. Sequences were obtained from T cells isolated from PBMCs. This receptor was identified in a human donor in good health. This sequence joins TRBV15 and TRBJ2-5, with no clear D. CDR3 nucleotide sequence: TGTGCCACCAGCAGAGAGGGCAGGTTTCAAGAGACCCAGTACTTC. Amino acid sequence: CATSREGRFQETQYF.